This passage covers 25 T cell receptor beta chains from one sample sequenced in a study of blood T cell repertoires in COVID-19. Assay: immunoSEQ multiplex PCR; the TCRdb copy retains only in-frame clones and omits some. Among fewer than 400,000 clones, more than 85% were seen once, and the ten largest hold approximately 2.9%. Sequenced: peripheral blood. The receptors were gathered from a human donor in a cohort sampled during active COVID-19.

The chain is built from TRBV7-3 and TRBJ1-1; no clear D. Per germline, CDR1 SGHTA and CDR2 FQGTGA. V was clipped by 3 bases and J by 5 bases, with 10 bases between them. This CDR3 contains 13 residues. The CDR3 nucleotides read TGTGCCAGCAGCTTGGGCACCGAGACTGAAGCTTTCTTT. It specifies CASSLGTETEAFF.

A single count supports this clone. This chain connects TRBV24-1 to TRBJ2-2; TRBD2 is a possible D gene (6 bases). V was clipped by 5 bases and J by 7 bases, with 7 bases between them. CDR1 KGHDR and CDR2 SFDVKD come from the germline V gene. The length of the CDR3 is 12 residues. CDR3 region: CATSVGGGELFF. The DNA for the CDR3 is TGTGCCACCAGTGTCGGGGGCGGGGAGCTGTTTTTT.

The chain links TRBV19 to TRBJ1-6; D not certain. Looked up from germline, CDR1 is LNHDA and CDR2 is SQIVND (reference sequence). Trimming took off 5 bases at V and 0 bases at J, with 5 bases between the two ends. This CDR3 region has 14 residues. CDR3: CASSLSSYNSPLHF. The CDR3 region has the DNA TGTGCCAGTAGTCTAAGCTCCTATAATTCACCCCTCCACTTT.

This clone was counted many times. The rearrangement links TRBV9 to TRBJ2-5, with 7 nucleotides matching TRBD1. V trimming: 4 bases; J trimming: 5 bases; junction bases outside the gene matches: 14. Germline V lookup: CDR1 SGDLS, CDR2 YYNGEE. This CDR3 is 16 amino acids long. The CDR3, as DNA: TGTGCCAGCAGCCCCCGACTCTGGGGCAGGGGGGAGACCCAGTACTTC. It codes for CASSPRLWGRGETQYF.

The V call is TRBV5-1, the J call TRBJ2-3, with D tentatively TRBD2 (5 bases). Trimming cost V 8 bases and J 3 bases, with 16 bases left between them. Germline CDR1 and CDR2: SGHRS and YFSETQ. The CDR3 spans 14 residues. The CDR3 DNA follows: TGCGCCAGTGGAAGTAGCGATAGTACAGATACGCAGTATTTT. Translation: CASGSSDSTDTQYF.

In this sample, this clone turned up once. The chain joins TRBV27 to TRBJ1-2, with D unclear. This CDR3 is 15 amino acids long. The germline V gene has CDR1 MNHEY and CDR2 SMNVEV (reference sequence). V lost 5 bases, J lost 3 bases, and 16 bases lay in between. The CDR3 protein is CASSPRRETYYGYTF. CDR3 coding DNA: TGTGCCAGCAGTCCCAGACGGGAAACCTACTATGGCTACACCTTC.

The CDR3 is CASSRGQRNQPQHF. The CDR3 region has the DNA TGTGCCAGCAGCAGGGGACAACGCAATCAGCCCCAGCATTTT. This sequence joins TRBV5-5 and TRBJ1-5, with D perhaps TRBD1 (6 bases). Trimming pared 4 bases from V and 2 bases from J, leaving 10 bases between. The CDR3 loop spans 14 amino acids. CDR1 and CDR2 (germline): SGHKS, YYEKEE (reference sequence).

The chain has TRBV2 and TRBJ1-2; 8 bases match TRBD1. The CDR3 length is 13 residues. From germline, CDR1 is SNHLY and CDR2 FYNNEI. The J segment lost 5 bases and the V segment lost 3 bases, leaving 2 bases of the junction unmatched. The CDR3 reads CASSETGVYGYTF. The CDR3 bases are TGTGCCAGCAGTGAGACAGGGGTATATGGCTACACCTTC. Based on the CDR3 plus reference TRBV2 and TRBJ1-2, the full variable domain is EPEVTQTPSHQVTQMGQEVILRCVPISNHLYFYWYRQILGQKVEFLVSFYNNEISEKSEIFDDQFSVERPDGSNFTLKIRSTKLEDSAMYFCASSETGVYGYTFGSGTRLTVV.

The V gene is TRBV28, the J gene TRBJ2-5, with 8 nucleotides matching TRBD1. The V gene end was trimmed by 7 bases and the J gene end by 3 bases; junction bases not matched to a gene: 22. This CDR3 region has 19 residues. Germline values: CDR1 MDHEN, CDR2 SYDVKM. The CDR3 here is CASTSFGGTLTGDEETQYF. The CDR3 DNA follows: TGTGCCAGCACCAGTTTTGGGGGAACCCTGACAGGGGATGAAGAGACCCAGTACTTC.

This clone was detected only a few times. The chain has TRBV15 and TRBJ2-7, with TRBD1 matching 9 bases. The CDR3 spans 16 residues. Per germline, CDR1 LNHNV and CDR2 YYDKDF (reference sequence). J was trimmed by 6 bases and V by 4 bases; bases with no gene match: 13. The DNA for the CDR3 is TGTGCCACCAGCAAAAAGGGACAGGGCATAGGGAGCGAGCAGTACTTC. This codes for CATSKKGQGIGSEQYF.

The rearrangement uses TRBV27 and TRBJ1-5, with 7 bases aligning to TRBD1. The V gene end was trimmed by 6 bases and the J gene end by 5 bases; junction bases not matched to a gene: 13. CDR3 length: 16 amino acids. CDR1 and CDR2 from the germline V gene are MNHEY and SMNVEV (reference sequence). CDR3 sequence reads: CASRFRGQGVDQPQHF. The CDR3 DNA reads as TGTGCCAGCAGATTTCGTGGGCAGGGGGTGGATCAGCCCCAGCATTTT.

The chain recombines TRBV28 with TRBJ1-2; a weak D match, TRBD1 (6 bases). V was cut by 1 base and J by 4 bases, with 13 bases left in between. CDR3 length: 15 residues. Germline values: CDR1 MDHEN, CDR2 SYDVKM. The CDR3: CASSLLRRGGYGYTF. CDR3 sequence (DNA): TGTGCCAGCAGTTTATTGCGCAGGGGTGGCTATGGCTACACCTTC.

J is TRBJ2-7 and V is TRBV7-8, with 7 nucleotides matching TRBD2. This CDR3 region has 15 residues. The V and J ends lost 4 bases and 0 bases, in that order; junction bases with no gene match: 6. CDR1 is SGHVS and CDR2 is FQNEAQ in the germline V gene. The CDR3 region is CASSSRTRTSYEQYF. In DNA form, the CDR3 reads TGTGCCAGCAGCTCCCGGACTAGGACCTCCTACGAGCAGTACTTC.

The chain recombines TRBV27 with TRBJ2-6; 11 bases map to TRBD2. This CDR3 has 17 amino acids. Trimming took 3 bases from V and 0 from J; bases not matched to a gene: 1. Per germline, CDR1 MNHEY and CDR2 SMNVEV (reference sequence). CDR3 loop: CASSFSGRDSGANVLTF. The CDR3 nucleotides are TGTGCCAGCAGTTTTAGCGGGAGGGACTCTGGGGCCAACGTCCTGACTTTC.

In DNA form, the CDR3 reads TGTGCCAGCAGTCGAACAGGGGGCTGGTCGCGGATCAACATTCAGTACTTC. Translating gives CASSRTGGWSRINIQYF. V is TRBV6-6 and J is TRBJ2-4; TRBD1 matches at 9 bases. The V and J ends lost 5 bases and 7 bases, in that order; junction bases with no gene match: 15. CDR3 size: 17 residues. Germline CDR1 reads MNHNY; CDR2 reads SVGAGI (reference sequence).

The V gene is TRBV7-8, the J gene TRBJ1-2; D is unclear. The CDR3 is 12 residues long. Trimming pared 1 base from V and 13 bases from J, leaving 13 bases between. Germline V CDR1 and CDR2: SGHVS, FQNEAQ. The CDR3 here is CASSLGGRPFTF. The DNA of the CDR3 is TGTGCCAGCAGCTTAGGTGGCAGGCCCTTCACCTTC.

This chain links TRBV9 with TRBJ2-3, with 9 nucleotides matching TRBD2. CDR1 is SGDLS and CDR2 is YYNGEE in the germline V gene. The CDR3 spans 15 residues. V shed 3 bases and J 5 bases; nucleotides not matched to a gene: 7. Here the CDR3 DNA reads TGTGCCAGCAGCGAGCGGGAGGAGGATAGAGATACGCAGTATTTT. Protein product: CASSEREEDRDTQYF.

This clone turned up a few times. J is TRBJ1-2 and V is TRBV7-9, with D perhaps matching TRBD1 (5 bases). Between the trimmed V and J ends, which lost 1 base and 4 bases, there was a span of 13 bases. The CDR3 totals 15 residues. Germline V lookup: CDR1 SEHNR, CDR2 FQNEAQ (reference sequence). CDR3 bases: TGTGCCAGCAGCTTAGTGGGAGGGGCAGCCTATGGCTACACCTTC. It codes for CASSLVGGAAYGYTF.

The V gene is TRBV3-1 (or the pseudogene TRBV3-2), the J gene TRBJ1-2, with D perhaps matching TRBD1 (5 bases). Per the germline V gene, CDR1 is LGHDT and CDR2 is YNNKEL (reference sequence). V lost 4 bases and J 4 bases, leaving 16 bases between the germline ends. The CDR3 is 15 amino acids. CDR3 nucleotides: TGTGCCAGCAGCCCCGGGGGGTCGGTAGGCTATGGCTACACCTTC. Its protein is CASSPGGSVGYGYTF.

V gene TRBV28 combines with J gene TRBJ2-1; TRBD2 is a possible D gene (5 bases). The CDR3 is 13 residues long. Germline CDR1 MDHEN, CDR2 SYDVKM. The V end was cut by 1 base, the J end by 12 bases, with 13 bases between. The CDR3 region is CASSLSRTRAQFF. In DNA form, the CDR3 reads TGTGCCAGCAGTTTATCCCGGACTCGGGCGCAGTTCTTC.

The chain recombines TRBV10-3 with TRBJ1-5, with a possible D match to TRBD1 (5 bases). CDR3 length: 13 amino acids. CDR1 is ENHRY and CDR2 is SYGVKD in the germline V gene. Trimming removed 4 bases from V and 4 bases from J, with 8 bases in between. The CDR3 coding sequence is TGTGCCATCAGTGGGGGGGGAAATCAGCCCCAGCATTTT. Translated: CAISGGGNQPQHF.

This chain uses TRBV28 with TRBJ2-5; the match to TRBD2 covers 11 bases. The CDR3 covers 14 residues. Germline CDR1 reads MDHEN; CDR2 reads SYDVKM. V lost 6 bases and J lost 4; bases outside the gene matches: 4. In DNA, the CDR3 is TGTGCCAGCAGGGTAGCGGGAGGGGCAGAGACCCAGTACTTC. Protein sequence: CASRVAGGAETQYF. Full variable domain (remainder filled in from reference TRBV28 and TRBJ2-5): DVKVTQSSRYLVKRTGEKVFLECVQDMDHENMFWYRQDPGLGLRLIYFSYDVKMKEKGDIPEGYSVSREKKERFSLILESASTNQTSMYLCASRVAGGAETQYFGPGTRLLVL.

This chain links TRBV27 with TRBJ2-7; 7 bases line up with TRBD2. There are 15 residues in the CDR3. CDR1 is MNHEY, CDR2 SMNVEV, per germline (reference sequence). Trimming removed 5 bases from V and 2 bases from J; junction bases left unmatched: 9. The CDR3 reads CASSGVAGEAYEQYF. In DNA, the CDR3 is TGTGCCAGCAGTGGCGTGGCGGGGGAGGCCTACGAGCAGTACTTC.

The chain joins TRBV4-2 to TRBJ2-2, with D perhaps TRBD2 (5 bases). This CDR3 comprises 14 residues. Trimming took off 4 bases at V and 5 bases at J, with 11 bases between the two ends. The germline V gene encodes CDR1 LGHNA and CDR2 YNFKEQ. CDR3 amino acids: CASSLLSGTGELFF. CDR3 in DNA: TGTGCCAGCAGCCTACTGAGCGGAACCGGGGAGCTGTTTTTT.

The chain is built from TRBV5-4 and TRBJ1-2; 9 nucleotides match TRBD1. The CDR3 extends over 14 amino acids. CDR1 and CDR2 (germline): SGHNT, YYREEE (reference sequence). Trimming took 4 bases from V and 7 from J; bases not matched to a gene: 8. The CDR3 DNA reads TGTGCCAGCAGCCAGGACAGGGGTACATTTGGCTACACCTTC. The encoded protein is CASSQDRGTFGYTF.